This TCR beta chain was recovered during a study of T cells in Graves' hyperthyroidism and ophthalmopathy. Study conclusions and caveats: Model predictions of ophthalmopathy came a median 6.5 months before onset. In blood, most of the thyroid clonotypes expanded above 0.001 were also present.

Amplification of TCR beta CDR3 regions used RNA as the template. In the first-round RT-PCR of the TCR CDR3, the HTBI primer set was used. In TCRdb, the multiplex PCR reads were re-called with MiXCR into one record per CDR3 protein. The table includes 500,000 to 550,000 distinct CDR3 sequences, 15% to 20% detected once. This clonotype has at least ten counts. Its antigen is as yet unknown. In the ophthalmopathy cohort, Clinical Activity Score was at least 3, NOSPECS grade at least 4, and duration under 3 months. Clinical symptoms, serum thyroxine and TRAb, thyroid ultrasound and orbital computed tomography together formed the diagnostic basis. The TCR sequence derives from a man in his forties with Graves' ophthalmopathy. The sample was blood.

As DNA, the CDR3 is TGCAGTGCTAGAGATCACAACGGGCCAACCCGCACAGATACGCAGTATTTT. It yields the protein CSARDHNGPTRTDTQYF. This sequence joins TRBV20-1 and TRBJ2-3; D remains ambiguous. The germline V gene encodes CDR1 DFQATT and CDR2 SNEGSKA (reference sequence). V was trimmed by 0 bases and J by 1 base, leaving 17 bases between them. The CDR3 runs 17 residues.